This T cell receptor (beta chain) was captured in a study of vaccination and CD4 T cells after COVID-19. Study-wide context: There were two doses of either BNT162b2 or mRNA-1273 vaccine given to participants. Stimuli were overlapping spike peptide pools of SARS-CoV-2 and three common cold coronaviruses (HCoV-NL63, HCoV-OC43, HCoV-229E).

Specified treatment: roughly 10-day PBMC culture with coronavirus spike peptide pools or control peptides (ViraFEST assay). The unexposed donor's CD4+ T cells were collected before the COVID-19 pandemic (2011-2018). The CDR3 consists of 15 residues. Germline V gene data show CDR1 as MNHEY and CDR2 as SVGAGI. The ends were cut back, 2 bases at V and 3 bases at J, with 14 bases in the middle. Sequenced with the Oncomine TCR Beta short-read assay was DNA taken from cultured CD4+ T cells. Using the QIAamp micro DNA kit, genomic DNA was extracted from the CD4+ T cells that had been cultured. TCRdb itself ran the PCR reads through MiXCR, one entry per CDR3 protein. The sample lists 6,000 or so distinct CDR3 sequences, roughly two fifths occurring once. To note about this clonotype: Its antigen is not known.

The chain has TRBV6-5 and TRBJ2-7; no firm D call. The sequencing sample was made of CD4+ T cells from blood, cultured in vitro. The receptor comes from a human donor in good health. The DNA of the CDR3 is TGTGCCAGCAGTTACACAGCCCTAGACTTCTACGAGCAGTACTTC. It translates to CASSYTALDFYEQYF.